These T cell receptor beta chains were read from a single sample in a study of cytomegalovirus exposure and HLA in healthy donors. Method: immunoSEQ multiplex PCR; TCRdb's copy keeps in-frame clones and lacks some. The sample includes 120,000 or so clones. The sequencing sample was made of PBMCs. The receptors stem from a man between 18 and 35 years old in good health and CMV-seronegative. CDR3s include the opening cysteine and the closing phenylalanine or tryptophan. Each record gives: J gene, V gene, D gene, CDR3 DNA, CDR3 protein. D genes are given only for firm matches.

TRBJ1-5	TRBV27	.	TGTGCCAGCAGTTTAGGACAGTCTAATCAGCCCCAGCATTTT	CASSLGQSNQPQHF
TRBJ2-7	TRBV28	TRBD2	TGTGCCAGCAGCCGAACTATTAGCGGGAGCGGGGACGAGCAGTACTTC	CASSRTISGSGDEQYF
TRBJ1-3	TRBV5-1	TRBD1	TGCGCCAGCAGCTTGGCGCCGGACAGGTCGGGAAACACCATATATTTT	CASSLAPDRSGNTIYF
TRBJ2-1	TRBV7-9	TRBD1	TGTGCCAGCAGCTTAACTGGGACAGGGTCCTCGGGGTTCTTC	CASSLTGTGSSGFF
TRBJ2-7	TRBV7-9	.	TGTGCCAGCAGCTCGACAGTCCGTGAAATCTACGAGCAGTACTTC	CASSSTVREIYEQYF
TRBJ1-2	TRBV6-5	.	TGTGCCAGCAGCCGCAGGGTACAGGAAGGCTACACCTTC	CASSRRVQEGYTF
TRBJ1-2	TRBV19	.	TGTGCCAGTAATATTGCCGGTGGCTACACCTTC	CASNIAGGYTF
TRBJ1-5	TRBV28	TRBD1	TGTGCCAGCAGTCTGGGGGACAGCTATCAGCCCCAGCATTTT	CASSLGDSYQPQHF
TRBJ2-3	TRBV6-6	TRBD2	TGTGCCAGCAGTTACGGGAGTAGCGGGAGAGGAAATACGCAGTATTTT	CASSYGSSGRGNTQYF
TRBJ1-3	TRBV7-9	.	TGTGCCAGCAGCTTCGACCGGAGCTCTGGAAACACCATATATTTT	CASSFDRSSGNTIYF
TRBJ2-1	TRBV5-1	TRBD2	TGCGCCAGCAGCCCGATAGCGGGAGCCTCCTACAATGAGCAGTTCTTC	CASSPIAGASYNEQFF
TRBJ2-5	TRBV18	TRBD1	TGTGCCAGCTCGCGAACAGGGGGCCAACCCTTCCAAGAGACCCAGTACTTC	CASSRTGGQPFQETQYF
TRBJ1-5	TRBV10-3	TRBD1	TGTGCCATCAGTGAATCTTATGAGACAGGGAGCGTTCAGCCCCAGCATTTT	CAISESYETGSVQPQHF
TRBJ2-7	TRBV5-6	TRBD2	TGTGCCAGCAGCACTGGGACATCGGGGGGGGAGCAGTACTTC	CASSTGTSGGEQYF
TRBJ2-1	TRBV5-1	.	TGCGCCAGCACCCGGTATAGGGGTGGGGATGAGCAGTTCTTC	CASTRYRGGDEQFF
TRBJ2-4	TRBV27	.	TGTGCCAGCAGTGAGCTAGCCAAAAACATTCAGTACTTC	CASSELAKNIQYF
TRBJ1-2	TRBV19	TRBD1	TGTGCCAGTAGTATAGGAGACAGGGTGGAAAATGGCTACACCTTC	CASSIGDRVENGYTF
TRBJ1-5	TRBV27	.	TGTGCCAGCAGTTTATATTGGCCCCACAGGGTTGAGGAGCCCCAGCATTTT	CASSLYWPHRVEEPQHF
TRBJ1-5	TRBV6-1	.	TGTGCCAGCAGTCAGAGCAATCAGCCCCAGCATTTT	CASSQSNQPQHF
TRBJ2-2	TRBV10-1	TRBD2	TGCGCCAGCAGTGAATTAATAGCGGGGGCCGAGACCGGGGAGCTGTTTTTT	CASSELIAGAETGELFF
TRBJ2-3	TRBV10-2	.	TGCGCCAGCAGTGTCGGTGATACGCAGTATTTT	CASSVGDTQYF
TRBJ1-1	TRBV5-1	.	TGCGCCAGCAGCTTGGGAGGGGGCACTGAAGCTTTCTTT	CASSLGGGTEAFF
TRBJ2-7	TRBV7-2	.	TGTGCCAGCAGCTTAGGATTTGCGGGTCCCTCCTACGAGCAGTACTTC	CASSLGFAGPSYEQYF
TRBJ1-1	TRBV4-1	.	TGCGCCAGCAGCCTATCCGGCGGATTGAACACTGAAGCTTTCTTT	CASSLSGGLNTEAFF
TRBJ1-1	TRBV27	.	TGTGCCAGCAGTGAGACTTTTGGGGACGGGGGCACTGAAGCTTTCTTT	CASSETFGDGGTEAFF
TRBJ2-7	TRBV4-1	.	TGCGCCAGCAGCCTCATCGGACAGAGCTACGAGCAGTACTTC	CASSLIGQSYEQYF
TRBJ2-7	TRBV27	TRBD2	TGTGCCAGCAGTTTAATGGGCCTAGCGGGGGCCTACGAGCAGTACTTC	CASSLMGLAGAYEQYF
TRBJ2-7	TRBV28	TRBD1	TGTGCCAGCGGACGGACAGGGGGCAAGTGGGACGAGCAGTACTTC	CASGRTGGKWDEQYF
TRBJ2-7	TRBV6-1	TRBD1	TGTGCCAGCAGTGGGGACAGGGGGAACTCCTACGAGCAGTACTTC	CASSGDRGNSYEQYF
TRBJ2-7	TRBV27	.	TGTGCCAGCAGTTTTACCCTCCCGAGCGAGCAGTACTTC	CASSFTLPSEQYF
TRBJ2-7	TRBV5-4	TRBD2	TGTGCCAGCAGCCTCGGACTAGCGGGGACCTACGAGCAGTACTTC	CASSLGLAGTYEQYF
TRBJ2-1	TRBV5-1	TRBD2	TGCGCCAGCAGCCTTTTTCCCTTGACTAGCGGGGACAATGAGCAGTTCTTC	CASSLFPLTSGDNEQFF
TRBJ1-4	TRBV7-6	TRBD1	TGTGCCAGCAGCTACGGGGCCGGGACAGGGGGAGAAAAACTGTTTTTT	CASSYGAGTGGEKLFF
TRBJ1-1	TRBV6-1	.	TGTGCCAGCAGCGTTGGACAGCCTGAAGCTTTCTTT	CASSVGQPEAFF
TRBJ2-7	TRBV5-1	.	TGCGCCAGCAGCGGTTGGGAACAGGAGAGCTACGAGCAGTACTTC	CASSGWEQESYEQYF
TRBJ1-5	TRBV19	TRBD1	TGTGCCAGTAGTATCCCGGGGACAGGGCCCCAGCATTTT	CASSIPGTGPQHF
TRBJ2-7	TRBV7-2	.	TGTGCCAGCAGCTTCACTAGAAGCGAGCAGTACTTC	CASSFTRSEQYF
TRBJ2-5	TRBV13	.	TGTGCCAGCAGCTTTAGAAATCAAGAGACCCAGTACTTC	CASSFRNQETQYF
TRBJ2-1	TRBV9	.	TGTGCCAGCAGCGTAGCAGCCGGGAGCAATGAGCAGTTCTTC	CASSVAAGSNEQFF
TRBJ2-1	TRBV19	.	TGTGCCAGTAGTATAGATGGGGGGGCGCGGTACAATGAGCAGTTCTTC	CASSIDGGARYNEQFF
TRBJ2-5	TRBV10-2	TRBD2	TGCGCCAGCAGGGGCCCCGGCGGGGGAGAGACCCAGTACTTC	CASRGPGGGETQYF
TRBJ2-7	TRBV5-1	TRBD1	TGCGCCAGCAGCTTGGGGACAGGGAGATTATACGAGCAGTACTTC	CASSLGTGRLYEQYF
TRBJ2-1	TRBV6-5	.	TGTGCCAGCAGTTACTCCGGAGTAAATTCCTACAATGAGCAGTTCTTC	CASSYSGVNSYNEQFF
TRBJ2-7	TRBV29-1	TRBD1	TGCAGCGCAATCACAGGGGTCCCCTACGAGCAGTACTTC	CSAITGVPYEQYF
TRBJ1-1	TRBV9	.	TGTGCCAGCAGCCTCGGGGGGGGATACACTGAAGCTTTCTTT	CASSLGGGYTEAFF
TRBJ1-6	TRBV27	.	TGTGCCAGCAGTTTAAGGGGCGGTAATTCACCCCTCCACTTT	CASSLRGGNSPLHF
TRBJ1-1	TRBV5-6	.	TGTGCCAGCAGAGGGGCCTCAGGGCCCCAAGCTTTCTTT	CASRGASGPQAFF
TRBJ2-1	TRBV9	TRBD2	TGTGCCAGCAGCCCCCCGGGGGGGAGCTCCTACAATGAGCAGTTCTTC	CASSPPGGSSYNEQFF
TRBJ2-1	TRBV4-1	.	TGCGCCAGCAGCCCGGGAAAGGGCTGGAATGAGCAGTTCTTC	CASSPGKGWNEQFF
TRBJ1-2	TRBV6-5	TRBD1	TGTGCCAGCAGTCAAGGGACAGCCGTATACTATGGCTACACCTTC	CASSQGTAVYYGYTF
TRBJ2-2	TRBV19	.	TGTGCCACACGGGAGTCCAACACCGGGGAGCTGTTTTTT	CATRESNTGELFF
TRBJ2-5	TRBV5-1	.	TGCGCCAGCAGCTTGGTAGTCGGGGAGACCCAGTACTTC	CASSLVVGETQYF
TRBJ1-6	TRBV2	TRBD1	TGTGCCAGCAGTCGGACAGGGGATAATTCACCCCTCCACTTT	CASSRTGDNSPLHF
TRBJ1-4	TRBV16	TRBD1	TGTGCCAGCAGCCAATTTGGGGACAGCCTAACTAATGAAAAACTGTTTTTT	CASSQFGDSLTNEKLFF
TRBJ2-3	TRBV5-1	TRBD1	TGCGCCAGCAGCTTGGCCGGGCCAGGGGGCCCAGATACGCAGTATTTT	CASSLAGPGGPDTQYF